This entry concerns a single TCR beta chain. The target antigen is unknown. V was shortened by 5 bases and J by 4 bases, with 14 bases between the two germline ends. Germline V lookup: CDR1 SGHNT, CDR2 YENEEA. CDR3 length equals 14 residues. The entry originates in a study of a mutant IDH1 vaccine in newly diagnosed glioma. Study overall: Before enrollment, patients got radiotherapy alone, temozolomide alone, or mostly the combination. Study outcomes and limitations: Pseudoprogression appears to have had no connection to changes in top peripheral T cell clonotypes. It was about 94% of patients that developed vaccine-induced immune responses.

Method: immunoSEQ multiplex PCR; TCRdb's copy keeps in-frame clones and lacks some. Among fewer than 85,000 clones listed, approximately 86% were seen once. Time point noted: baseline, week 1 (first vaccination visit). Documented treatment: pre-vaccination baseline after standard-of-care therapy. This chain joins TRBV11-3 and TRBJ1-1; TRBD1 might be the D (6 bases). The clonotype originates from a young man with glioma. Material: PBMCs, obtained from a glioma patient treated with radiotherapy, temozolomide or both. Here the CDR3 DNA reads TGTGCCAGCAGCGGCGGGGGCTCGGGCACTGAAGCTTTCTTT. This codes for CASSGGGSGTEAFF.